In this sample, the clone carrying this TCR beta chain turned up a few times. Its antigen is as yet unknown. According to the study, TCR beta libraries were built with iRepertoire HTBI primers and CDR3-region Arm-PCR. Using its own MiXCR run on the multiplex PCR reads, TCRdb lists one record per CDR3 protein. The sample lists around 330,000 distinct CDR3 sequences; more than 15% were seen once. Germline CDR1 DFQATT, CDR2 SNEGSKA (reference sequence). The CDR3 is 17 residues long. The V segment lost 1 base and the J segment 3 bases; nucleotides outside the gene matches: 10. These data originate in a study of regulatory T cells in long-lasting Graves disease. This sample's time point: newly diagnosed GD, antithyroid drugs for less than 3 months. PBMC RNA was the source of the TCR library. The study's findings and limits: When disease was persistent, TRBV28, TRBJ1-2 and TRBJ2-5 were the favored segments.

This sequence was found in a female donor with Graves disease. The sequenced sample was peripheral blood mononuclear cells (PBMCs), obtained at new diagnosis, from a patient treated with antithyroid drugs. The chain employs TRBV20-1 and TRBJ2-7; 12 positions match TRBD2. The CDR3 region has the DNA TGCAGTGCTAGAGGGCTAGCGGGAGGGCCCCCGAACTACGAGCAGTACTTC. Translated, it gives CSARGLAGGPPNYEQYF.